These T cell receptor beta chains were read from a single sample in a study of T-cell reconstitution after alpha-beta-depleted transplantation in children. TCRdb processed the PCR reads anew with MiXCR; each CDR3 protein has one entry. The sample lists a few hundred thousand distinct CDR3 sequences; over 25% were seen once. This specimen was PBMCs, taken before TCRalphabeta/CD19-depleted stem cell transplant. These TCRs come from a boy in the first two years of life with Wiskott-Aldrich syndrome, due to receive a stem cell transplant. CDR3s include the opening cysteine and the closing phenylalanine or tryptophan.

>TRBJ1-6|TRBV10-3
CATGTGMESGSPLHF
>TRBJ2-5|TRBV5-1
CASRSRLAGAQETQYF
>TRBJ2-1|TRBV24-1
CATSDFGTSVYNEQFF
>TRBJ2-1|TRBV4-1
CASSQVEGENEQFF
>TRBJ1-1|TRBV5-1
CASSWRMTVAFF
>TRBJ2-1|TRBV7-9
CASRASGTYNEQFF
>TRBJ2-2|TRBV5-1
CASSQGDTGELFF
>TRBJ2-1|TRBV20-1
CSARENNEQFF
>TRBJ2-1|TRBV9
CASSVVAGANEQFF
>TRBJ2-1|TRBV7-8
CASSPRGVVGEQFF
>TRBJ2-1|TRBV5-1
CASSLGTSPTKEQFF